This is a list of T cell receptor beta chains from one sample in a study of cytomegalovirus exposure and HLA in healthy donors. Data came from immunoSEQ multiplex PCR; TCRdb stores just in-frame clones and leaves some out. This table has around 210,000 clones, roughly four fifths appearing once. Sequencing input: PBMCs. The receptor source for this set is a woman between 40 and 55 years old in good health and CMV-seronegative. Both conserved end residues are part of each CDR3. A D gene is named only where the DNA matches it firmly. Clone size, where shown, is once, few, many, or a class for clones that have expanded.

TRBD2,TRBV5-1,14,TRBJ2-7,.,CASSPQTSSYEQYF,TGCGCCAGCAGCCCCCAGACTAGCAGCTACGAGCAGTACTTC
.,TRBV7-9,15,TRBJ2-3,.,CASSSNRAPGYTQYF,TGTGCCAGCAGCTCTAACAGGGCTCCAGGGTATACGCAGTATTTT
TRBD2,TRBV11-2,15,TRBJ2-7,.,CASSFPGGLAREQYF,TGTGCCAGCAGCTTCCCGGGGGGGCTGGCTCGCGAGCAGTACTTC
.,TRBV30,14,TRBJ2-2,once,CAWRRGTNTGELFF,TGTGCCTGGAGACGGGGGACGAACACCGGGGAGCTGTTTTTT
TRBD1,TRBV6-6,13,TRBJ1-4,few,CASSNRGGEKLFF,TGTGCCAGCAGCAACAGGGGGGGCGAAAAACTGTTTTTT
TRBD2,TRBV4-1,17,TRBJ2-1,once,CASSQVWGTSGTNEQFF,TGCGCCAGCAGCCAAGTGTGGGGGACTAGCGGGACCAATGAGCAGTTCTTC
TRBD1,TRBV29-1,14,TRBJ1-2,.,CSVSQGGLNYGYTF,TGCAGCGTGTCCCAGGGGGGACTTAACTATGGCTACACCTTC
TRBD2,TRBV10-3,15,TRBJ2-7,few,CATRRISGRADEQYF,TGTGCCACCCGTAGGATTAGCGGGAGGGCCGACGAGCAGTACTTC
TRBD1,TRBV7-3,13,TRBJ2-3,.,CASSFGQGDTQYF,TGTGCCAGCAGCTTCGGACAGGGGGATACGCAGTATTTT
TRBD1,TRBV5-1,14,TRBJ1-4,.,CASRPGQNNEKLFF,TGCGCCAGCAGGCCGGGACAGAATAATGAAAAACTGTTTTTT
.,TRBV10-3,14,TRBJ1-5,.,CAISVAGGNQPQHF,TGTGCCATCAGTGTAGCAGGGGGCAATCAGCCCCAGCATTTT
TRBD2,TRBV7-8,16,TRBJ2-1,.,CASSLLRTSGRLGQFF,TGTGCCAGCAGCTTACTACGGACTAGCGGGAGGCTAGGGCAGTTCTTC
.,TRBV7-9,11,TRBJ1-4,.,CASGRNEKLFF,TGTGCCAGCGGGCGTAATGAAAAACTGTTTTTT
.,TRBV7-9,15,TRBJ1-1,.,CASSLAGHRNTEAFF,TGTGCCAGCAGCTTAGCGGGACACAGGAACACTGAAGCTTTCTTT
TRBD1,TRBV27,14,TRBJ2-2,few,CASSYTGVTGELFF,TGTGCCAGCAGTTATACAGGGGTGACCGGGGAGCTGTTTTTT
.,TRBV5-1,15,TRBJ2-2,.,CASSLVTVSTGELFF,TGCGCCAGCAGCTTGGTCACGGTTAGCACCGGGGAGCTGTTTTTT